This T cell receptor beta chain appears in the sequencing data of a study of T-cell reconstitution after alpha-beta-depleted transplantation in children. The table lists this clonotype with a count of one. CDR1 is MDHEN and CDR2 is SYDVKM in the germline V gene. Trimming shortened V by 4 bases and J by 8 bases, and 14 bases separated the two germline ends. The CDR3 is made up of 14 amino acids. Unique molecular identifiers were built into the TCRbeta library. TCRdb reanalysed the PCR reads using MiXCR and keeps one entry per CDR3 protein. In the table there are 150,000 to 200,000 distinct CDR3 sequences, approximately 14% of which are singletons.

The gene calls are TRBV28 and TRBJ2-2; no definite D call. The sample here was PBMCs from the stem cell graft donor, taken from the stem cell graft. The sequence was obtained from a human donor who donated a stem cell graft to a child with acute lymphoblastic leukemia. DNA for the CDR3: TGTGCCAGCAGTTATATCGACATTCCTGGGGAGCTGTTTTTT. It codes for CASSYIDIPGELFF. Full variable domain (missing parts from reference TRBV28 and TRBJ2-2): DVKVTQSSRYLVKRTGEKVFLECVQDMDHENMFWYRQDPGLGLRLIYFSYDVKMKEKGDIPEGYSVSREKKERFSLILESASTNQTSMYLCASSYIDIPGELFFGEGSRLTVL.